This TCR beta chain comes out of a study of human T cells and chemical hapten exposure. Whole-study results and caveats: Alopecia was present in the donors, so their immune response may differ from healthy people's.

This clonotype has a count of ten or more. Its specificity is unknown. The time point is: patch test 3, about 24 weeks after DPC sensitization. As to treatment: therapeutic diphenylcyclopropenone sensitization with weekly scalp DPC. One entry per CDR3 protein results from TCRdb running MiXCR on the RACE reads. The data show roughly 90,000 distinct CDR3 sequences, about a tenth seen once. The sequence was collected from a woman aged 25-40 years with alopecia areata. Some clones in this sample may be carry-over from other donors' samples. Sample: whole blood, taken in connection with sensitization to the hapten diphenylcyclopropenone (DPC).

CDR3: CAWSVVAGAAQYF. In DNA, the CDR3 is TGTGCCTGGAGTGTTGTGGCGGGAGCGGCCCAGTACTTC. This sequence joins TRBV30 and TRBJ2-5, with 7 bases lining up with TRBD2. There are 13 residues in the CDR3. Germline V lookup: CDR1 GTSNPN, CDR2 SVGIG (reference sequence). The V and J ends lost 0 bases and 9 bases, in that order; junction bases with no gene match: 7. Full variable domain (missing parts from reference TRBV30 and TRBJ2-5): SQTIHQWPATLVQPVGSPLSLECTVEGTSNPNLYWYRQAAGRGLQLLFYSVGIGQISSEVPQNLSASRPQDRQFILSSKKLLLSDSGFYLCAWSVVAGAAQYFGPGTRLLVL.